This T cell receptor beta chain emerged from a study of cytomegalovirus exposure and HLA in healthy donors. Overall study results and limits: HLA alleles showed associations with 16,951 TCR beta sequences in a later analysis, at a 0.05 false discovery rate. The study recorded 150 to 200 TCR beta chains that were cytomegalovirus-associated. A previous analysis found most TCR beta V segments productive roughly 87% or roughly 30% of the time.

This clone was counted between two and nine times. The antigen remains undetermined. The CDR3 sequence is 16 residues long. V was pared by 4 bases and J by 0 bases, with 14 bases between. Germline V gene lookup returns CDR1 MGHRA and CDR2 YSYEKL. 60 Vbeta and 13 Jbeta primers were used in PCR. The table came from immunoSEQ multiplex PCR; TCRdb's copy has only in-frame clones and leaves some out. This sample has about 160,000 clones, with approximately 72% found just once. The source of this sequence is a female donor in good health and CMV-seronegative. V gene TRBV4-1 combines with J gene TRBJ2-3, with D tentatively TRBD1 (6 bases). Sequenced sample: PBMCs. CDR3 loop: CASSLDRSASTDTQYF. CDR3 in DNA: TGCGCCAGCAGCCTCGACAGGTCCGCTAGCACAGATACGCAGTATTTT.